These T cell receptor beta chains were read from a single sample in a study of blood T cell repertoires in COVID-19. Assay: immunoSEQ multiplex PCR; the TCRdb copy retains only in-frame clones and omits some. The data show 65,000 to 90,000 clones, roughly three quarters seen once. The sequencing sample was made of peripheral blood. Source of these receptors: a man in his 70s with active or convalescent COVID-19. The CDR3 runs from the conserved cysteine through the conserved F or W. The D gene is left open where the match is weak. Some rows mark clone size as missing; the rest say once, few, many or name a class of expanded clone.

.,.,TRBJ2-7,TRBV2,TGTGCCAGCAGGTTCCAGCGAGGCTACGAGCAGTACTTC,CASRFQRGYEQYF
.,.,TRBJ1-1,TRBV3-1/TRBV3-2,TGTGCCAGCAGCCAACAAGACAGAGATGCTTTCTTT,CASSQQDRDAFF
.,.,TRBJ2-1,TRBV5-1,TGCGCCAGCAGCTTGGGGAGTTACAATGAGCAGTTCTTC,CASSLGSYNEQFF
TRBD2,.,TRBJ2-1,TRBV18,TGTGCCAGCTCACCCCCTAGCGGGGGGGTATACAATGAGCAGTTCTTC,CASSPPSGGVYNEQFF
TRBD1,.,TRBJ1-2,TRBV30,TGTGCCTGGAGCCCCAACAGGGGTGAAGGAGGCTACACCTTC,CAWSPNRGEGGYTF
TRBD2,.,TRBJ2-3,TRBV24-1,TGTGCCACCAGTGATTTCCTCGGGGGGGTATCAGATACGCAGTATTTT,CATSDFLGGVSDTQYF
.,.,TRBJ2-3,TRBV19,TGTGCCAGTAGGCCCCACGAGCCGGATACGCAGTATTTT,CASRPHEPDTQYF
.,.,TRBJ2-1,TRBV6-5,TGTGCCAGCAGCTCCACAGGGAAAGTAATCAATGAGCAGTTCTTC,CASSSTGKVINEQFF
.,few,TRBJ1-4,TRBV5-5,TGTGCCAGCAGCTTATCAGCGGGTGAGAATGAAAAACTGTTTTTT,CASSLSAGENEKLFF
.,.,TRBJ2-5,TRBV7-9,TGTGCCATCAACGACCGGGACAACCAAGAGACCCAGTACTTC,CAINDRDNQETQYF
TRBD1,.,TRBJ1-5,TRBV3-1/TRBV3-2,TGTGCCAGCAGCCCGGGACAGGGTAATCAGCCCCAGCATTTT,CASSPGQGNQPQHF
TRBD1,.,TRBJ2-1,TRBV9,TGTGCCAGCAGCGTAGTGGGGCAACAGGGGGCCGGGAATGAGCAGTTCTTC,CASSVVGQQGAGNEQFF
TRBD2,.,TRBJ2-1,TRBV11-2,TGTGCCAGCAGCCTTTTCGGGTTAGCGGGGAGCTCCTACAATGAGCAGTTCTTC,CASSLFGLAGSSYNEQFF
.,few,TRBJ1-5,TRBV12-5,TGTGCTAGTGGGACGGGGAGGAATCAGCCCCAGCATTTT,CASGTGRNQPQHF
TRBD1,.,TRBJ1-1,TRBV6-5,TGTGCCAGCAGTTCGCGGACAGGGGGGAGGACTGAAGCTTTCTTT,CASSSRTGGRTEAFF
.,.,TRBJ2-1,TRBV5-5,TGTGCCAGCAGCTCGCTACAGGGATTGGGTACTTCCAATGAGCAGTTCTTC,CASSSLQGLGTSNEQFF
TRBD1,.,TRBJ2-7,TRBV12-3/TRBV12-4,TGTGCCAGCAGTTCCGACAGGGGGCTCGAGCAGTACTTC,CASSSDRGLEQYF
.,once,TRBJ2-7,TRBV21-1,TGTGCCAGCGCGCGCGAGCAGTACTTC,CASAREQYF
.,.,TRBJ2-1,TRBV20-1,TGCAGTGTCGCGGAGCTCAATGAGCAGTTCTTC,CSVAELNEQFF
TRBD2,.,TRBJ2-7,TRBV6-5,TGTGCCAGCAGTTTCCGGGGGGGCGAGCAGTACTTC,CASSFRGGEQYF
.,.,TRBJ1-1,TRBV14,TGTGCCAGCAGCCTAACCCCCGGTTTCACTGAAGCTTTCTTT,CASSLTPGFTEAFF
TRBD1,.,TRBJ2-7,TRBV3-1/TRBV3-2,TGTGCCAGCAGCCACAGGGGGCGAGAGCAGTACTTC,CASSHRGREQYF
.,.,TRBJ2-3,TRBV5-1,TGCGCCAGCAGCCCCGGGGGACAGTACCTTCGGGATACGCAGTATTTT,CASSPGGQYLRDTQYF
TRBD2,.,TRBJ2-3,TRBV28,TGTGCCAGCAGTTTAATAGCGGGGGCCACAGATACGCAGTATTTT,CASSLIAGATDTQYF
.,few,TRBJ1-3,TRBV3-1/TRBV3-2,TGTGCCAGCAGCCGAGGCTCCTATCCTGCCACCATATATTTT,CASSRGSYPATIYF
TRBD1,few,TRBJ1-1,TRBV4-1,TGCGCCAGCAGCCAGGGACAGGTGAACACTGAAGCTTTCTTT,CASSQGQVNTEAFF
.,few,TRBJ1-1,TRBV11-3,TGTGCCAGCAGCTCTATGGTGACAGTTTCCACTGAAGCTTTCTTT,CASSSMVTVSTEAFF
TRBD1,few,TRBJ1-1,TRBV4-1,TGCGCCAGCAGCCAACCCCGGACAGGGGACATGAACACTGAAGCTTTCTTT,CASSQPRTGDMNTEAFF
TRBD1,.,TRBJ1-2,TRBV2,TGTGCCAGCGCGGACAGGGTCATTGGCTACACCTTC,CASADRVIGYTF
.,.,TRBJ1-4,TRBV6-5,TGTGCCAGCCAGCCAGGGATCAGAGCTAATGAAAAACTGTTTTTT,CASQPGIRANEKLFF
.,.,TRBJ1-3,TRBV13,TGTGCCAGCAGCTTCCGGGTCCCACCCTCTGGAAACACCATATATTTT,CASSFRVPPSGNTIYF
.,.,TRBJ2-1,TRBV12-3/TRBV12-4,TGTGCCAGCAGTTTCGGCCAAAATGCTAGGAAGTTCTTC,CASSFGQNARKFF
.,.,TRBJ2-2,TRBV5-5,TGTGCCAGCAGCGGACTGGGGGGTCCCGGGGAGCTGTTTTTT,CASSGLGGPGELFF
.,.,TRBJ2-1,TRBV5-4,TGTGCCAGCAGCGCAGACCGGGACACCTCGAGGGGGGGGCAGTTCTTC,CASSADRDTSRGGQFF
.,.,TRBJ1-2,TRBV3-1/TRBV3-2,TGTGCCAGCAGCCAACACGGAGCTAACTATGGCTACACCTTC,CASSQHGANYGYTF
TRBD1,.,TRBJ1-5,TRBV30,TGTGCCTGGAGCGGACAGGTAAATCAGCCCCAGCATTTT,CAWSGQVNQPQHF
TRBD2,.,TRBJ2-3,TRBV3-1/TRBV3-2,TGTGCCAGCAGTTCATCTTTACTAGCGGGGGCAGATACGCAGTATTTT,CASSSSLLAGADTQYF
.,.,TRBJ1-3,TRBV12-3/TRBV12-4,TGTGCCAGCTGCCAGGGGCCTGGAAACACCATATATTTT,CASCQGPGNTIYF
.,.,TRBJ1-2,TRBV12-3/TRBV12-4,TGTGCCAGCACCAACGACACCGTTGGCTACACCTTC,CASTNDTVGYTF
.,.,TRBJ2-7,TRBV30,TGTGCCTGGAGTGTGAGCATCGAGCAGTACTTC,CAWSVSIEQYF
.,many,TRBJ2-7,TRBV4-2,TGTGCCAGCAGCCAAGAAGGACCCGAGGGAGAGCAGTACTTC,CASSQEGPEGEQYF
TRBD2,.,TRBJ2-5,TRBV4-2,TGTGCCAGCAGCCAAGATGGGGGGGGTAATCAAGAGACCCAGTACTTC,CASSQDGGGNQETQYF
.,.,TRBJ1-6,TRBV6-1,TGTGCCAGCAGTGAATCGGCGGGAAATTCACCCCTCCACTTT,CASSESAGNSPLHF
TRBD1,.,TRBJ2-2,TRBV20-1,TGCAGTGCTAGTGGAATGGACAGGGAACACCGGGGAGCTGTTTTT,CSASGMDREHRGAVF
.,.,TRBJ2-7,TRBV25-1,TGTGCCAGCAGTGCCGTATCCGGGGTCGCTTCCTACGAGCAGTACTTC,CASSAVSGVASYEQYF
.,few,TRBJ2-7,TRBV11-2,TGTGCCAGCAGAACACCCCGTTCCTACGAGCAGTACTTC,CASRTPRSYEQYF
.,.,TRBJ2-2,TRBV5-1,TGCGCCAGCAGCTTAAACCAGGCAGTCTACGCCGGGGAGCTGTTTTTT,CASSLNQAVYAGELFF
TRBD1,once,TRBJ2-7,TRBV11-2,TGTGCCAGCAGCTTGTATCCGGGACAGGCGAACGAGCAGTACTTC,CASSLYPGQANEQYF
.,.,TRBJ2-7,TRBV7-9,TGTGCCAGCAGCTTAGCTCGCGCTCTCAACGAGCAGTACTTC,CASSLARALNEQYF
.,.,TRBJ2-5,TRBV19,TGTGCCAGTAGTATCTCAGTACAAGAGACCCAGTACTTC,CASSISVQETQYF
.,.,TRBJ1-1,TRBV18,TGTGCCAGCTCAGTGGGACACGACACTGAAGCTTTCTTT,CASSVGHDTEAFF
.,.,TRBJ1-1,TRBV12-3/TRBV12-4,TGTGCCAGCGGGGGCGTGAACACTGAAGCTTTCTTT,CASGGVNTEAFF
TRBD1,once,TRBJ1-4,TRBV3-1/TRBV3-2,TGTGCCAGCAGCCAGAGGGGACAGAGAGATGAAAAACTGTTTTTT,CASSQRGQRDEKLFF
.,.,TRBJ1-2,TRBV30,TGTGCAGAGGGCCCGACTAACTATGGCTACACCTTC,CAEGPTNYGYTF
TRBD2,.,TRBJ2-1,TRBV7-8,TGTGCCAGCAGCTTAAGCGGTAGCGGGACTTACAATGAGCAGTTCTTC,CASSLSGSGTYNEQFF
.,.,TRBJ2-2,TRBV10-1,TGCGCCAGCAGTGACGACTACCGTCGGGAGCTGTTTTTT,CASSDDYRRELFF
.,once,TRBJ1-5,TRBV6-1,TGTGCCAGCAGTGAAGACGGACAGACAAATCAGCCCCAGCATTTT,CASSEDGQTNQPQHF